One sample yielded the 20 T cell receptor beta chains listed below, sequenced in a study of blood T cell repertoires in COVID-19. The repertoire was sequenced with immunoSEQ multiplex PCR; TCRdb's copy has only in-frame clones and lacks some. This table holds around 70,000 clones, approximately 78% found once. The source material was peripheral blood. The receptor set was obtained from a human donor in a cohort sampled during active COVID-19.

This clone has a single count. The V gene is TRBV30, the J gene TRBJ1-2; D is perhaps TRBD1 (5 bases). CDR3 length: 12 residues. Trimming left V 3 bases short and J 6 bases short, with 11 bases between. The germline gives CDR1 GTSNPN, CDR2 SVGIG (reference sequence). CDR3 sequence reads: CAWSPRGDGYTF. For the CDR3, the DNA is TGTGCCTGGAGCCCAAGGGGTGATGGCTACACCTTC.

The V gene is TRBV7-2, the J gene TRBJ1-1, with 7 nucleotides matching TRBD1. Per germline, CDR1 SGHTA and CDR2 FQGNSA. J lost 0 bases, V lost 5 bases, and 6 bases had no gene match. This CDR3 contains 15 residues. CDR3 protein: CASSPRRGMNTEAFF. The CDR3 DNA reads as TGTGCCAGCAGCCCACGCAGGGGGATGAACACTGAAGCTTTCTTT. The variable domain in full, completed from reference TRBV7-2 and TRBJ1-1, reads GAGVSQSPSNKVTEKGKDVELRCDPISGHTALYWYRQSLGQGLEFLIYFQGNSAPDKSGLPSDRFSAERTGGSVSTLTIQRTQQEDSAVYLCASSPRRGMNTEAFFGQGTRLTVV.

The chain links TRBV7-2 to TRBJ2-1; D may be TRBD1 (6 bases). CDR3 length: 13 residues. V was pared by 7 bases and J by 2 bases, with 9 bases between. The germline gives CDR1 SGHTA, CDR2 FQGNSA. CDR3: CASTDRPYNEQFF. The CDR3 coding sequence is TGTGCCAGCACCGACAGGCCCTACAATGAGCAGTTCTTC.

The CDR3 region is CASSPQTLNTEAFF. The CDR3 bases are TGTGCCAGCAGCCCCCAGACACTGAACACTGAAGCTTTCTTT. J is TRBJ1-1 and V is TRBV7-2; the D is unclear. The CDR3 sequence is 14 residues long. The V gene's germline CDR1 is SGHTA and CDR2 FQGNSA. V was cut by 5 bases and J by 0 bases, with 10 bases left in between.

Only a few counts were recorded for this clone. The chain recombines TRBV7-8 with TRBJ1-6, with a possible D match to TRBD1 (5 bases). The ends were cut back, 4 bases at V and 5 bases at J, with 9 bases in the middle. The CDR3 spans 14 residues. CDR1 and CDR2 from the germline V gene are SGHVS and FQNEAQ. For the CDR3, the DNA is TGTGCCAGCAGCTCCGACAGCGATAATTCACCCCTCCACTTT. Its translation: CASSSDSDNSPLHF.

The CDR3 bases are TGTGCCAGCAGCCGGCCAGGGACAGGGTACTACGAGCAGTACTTC. Translated, it gives CASSRPGTGYYEQYF. J is TRBJ2-7 and V is TRBV14, with 9 nucleotides matching TRBD1. The germline V gene has CDR1 SGHDN and CDR2 FVKESK. The CDR3 runs to 15 residues. J lost 3 bases, V lost 4 bases, and 7 bases had no gene match.

The rearrangement uses TRBV10-2 and TRBJ2-7; TRBD1 might be the D (5 bases). Germline CDR1 and CDR2: WSHSY and SAAADI. The CDR3 extends over 15 amino acids. Trimming cost V 0 bases and J 2 bases, with 11 bases left between them. The CDR3 here is CASSESWTLPYEQYF. Written as DNA, the CDR3 is TGCGCCAGCAGTGAGTCTTGGACATTGCCCTACGAGCAGTACTTC.

This clone was counted a few times. The chain couples TRBV7-2 to TRBJ2-1; perhaps TRBD2 as D (6 bases). The V gene lost 3 bases and the J gene lost 0 bases, with 9 bases spanning the gap. Germline CDR1 reads SGHTA; CDR2 reads FQGNSA. The CDR3 extends over 15 amino acids. The CDR3 region is CASSLEGSSYNEQFF. In DNA, the CDR3 is TGTGCCAGCAGCTTGGAGGGGAGCTCCTACAATGAGCAGTTCTTC.

There are a few counts of this clone. The gene calls are TRBV5-1 and TRBJ2-5; D is undetermined. V gave up 2 bases and J gave up 1 base, with 6 bases separating them. Germline CDR1 and CDR2: SGHRS and YFSETQ. The CDR3 contains 13 residues. CDR3 DNA: TGCGCCAGCAGCTTTAGCAGCCAAGAGACCCAGTACTTC. It translates to CASSFSSQETQYF.

This chain joins TRBV7-9 and TRBJ2-3; 10 bases map to TRBD2. With 1 base clipped from V and 6 bases from J, the junction kept 7 bases outside the gene matches. CDR3 length: 16 residues. In germline, CDR1 is SEHNR, CDR2 FQNEAQ (reference sequence). The chain's CDR3 is CASSLDLAGVPDTQYF. As DNA, the CDR3 is TGTGCCAGCAGCTTAGATCTAGCGGGGGTCCCGGATACGCAGTATTTT.

The chain couples TRBV2 to TRBJ2-7, with 9 bases fitting TRBD1. This CDR3 has 14 residues. V lost 4 bases and J lost 5; bases outside the gene matches: 6. Germline loops: CDR1 SNHLY, CDR2 FYNNEI. The CDR3 bases are TGTGCCAGCAGTGGACAGGGGGATATCCACGAGCAGTACTTC. This gives the protein CASSGQGDIHEQYF.

The chain has TRBV7-9 and TRBJ1-4; TRBD1 is a possible D gene (6 bases). Germline V lookup: CDR1 SEHNR, CDR2 FQNEAQ (reference sequence). This CDR3 is built from 16 residues. Trimming left V 0 bases short and J 3 bases short, with 11 bases between. The CDR3 nucleotides are TGTGCCAGCAGCTTAGCGTTGGGGGCTGCTAATGAAAAACTGTTTTTT. Its translation is CASSLALGAANEKLFF.

This chain uses TRBV27 with TRBJ2-7, with 7 bases aligning to TRBD1. V lost 3 bases and J lost 2; bases outside the gene matches: 4. The CDR3 covers 14 residues. CDR1 MNHEY and CDR2 SMNVEV come from the germline V gene (reference sequence). The CDR3 sequence: CASSFRQGAYEQYF. CDR3 nucleotide sequence: TGTGCCAGCAGTTTTCGGCAGGGGGCCTACGAGCAGTACTTC.

V and J are TRBV18 and TRBJ2-1; no reliable D call. Trimming pared 4 bases from V and 2 bases from J, leaving 18 bases between. CDR1 and CDR2 from the germline V gene are KGHSH and LQKENI. This CDR3 spans 17 amino acids. The CDR3: CASSRNPLPAAYNEQFF. CDR3 bases: TGTGCCAGCTCACGAAACCCACTCCCCGCCGCCTACAATGAGCAGTTCTTC.

This clone was seen a single time. J is TRBJ2-2 and V is TRBV5-1; 8 bases line up with TRBD2. The V segment lost 3 bases and the J segment 4 bases; nucleotides outside the gene matches: 5. The length of the CDR3 is 15 residues. The V gene's germline CDR1 is SGHRS and CDR2 YFSETQ. DNA of the CDR3: TGCGCCAGCAGCTCCCTAGCGGGCCCCACCGGGGAGCTGTTTTTT. This gives the protein CASSSLAGPTGELFF. The full variable domain, its missing parts supplied by reference TRBV5-1 and TRBJ2-2, is KAGVTQTPRYLIKTRGQQVTLSCSPISGHRSVSWYQQTPGQGLQFLFEYFSETQRNKGNFPGRFSGRQFSNSRSEMNVSTLELGDSALYLCASSSLAGPTGELFFGEGSRLTVL.

The chain uses TRBV19 and TRBJ2-7; 13 positions match TRBD2. Germline loops: CDR1 LNHDA, CDR2 SQIVND (reference sequence). This CDR3 spans 14 amino acids. V was pared by 9 bases and J by 3 bases, with 5 bases of the junction left unmatched. CDR3 residues: CASTGTSGNYEQYF. The CDR3 DNA sequence: TGTGCCAGCACTGGGACTAGCGGGAACTACGAGCAGTACTTC.

A remark on this clone: The germline gene is not matched at one end of the junction; a read error may be the cause. This rearrangement joins TRBV7-7 to TRBJ2-3; no clear D. The CDR3 consists of 12 residues. Germline V gene lookup returns CDR1 SSHAT and CDR2 FNYEAQ (reference sequence). The CDR3 DNA is TGTGCTAGCAGCCGTTTATCAGATACGCAGTATTTT. As protein: CASSRLSDTQYF.

V gene TRBV18 combines with J gene TRBJ2-1, with a possible D match to TRBD2 (6 bases). V gave up 5 bases and J gave up 4 bases, with 9 bases separating them. CDR3 size: 13 residues. Looked up from germline, CDR1 is KGHSH and CDR2 is LQKENI. CDR3 nucleotide sequence: TGTGCCAGCTCAGTGGGAGGTTACAATGAGCAGTTCTTC. This codes for CASSVGGYNEQFF.

This chain uses TRBV30 with TRBJ2-5, with D possibly TRBD2 on 6 matching bases. Germline assignment: CDR1 GTSNPN and CDR2 SVGIG (reference sequence). The CDR3 runs 14 residues. Trimming shortened V by 5 bases and J by 4 bases, and 17 bases separated the two germline ends. DNA of the CDR3: TGTGCCTGGTGCCGGGACTCCGGACGAGAGACCCAGTACTTC. Protein sequence: CAWCRDSGRETQYF.

This chain uses TRBV9 with TRBJ2-1, with D uncertain. V lost 9 bases and J 0 bases, leaving 19 bases between the germline ends. The CDR3 sequence is 16 residues long. Germline values: CDR1 SGDLS, CDR2 YYNGEE. The DNA of the CDR3 is TGTGCCACCACCAGAGGCTGGTATAGCTCCTACAATGAGCAGTTCTTC. This translates into CATTRGWYSSYNEQFF.